This T cell receptor beta chain came from a study of T cells expressing NK-cell markers. General study points: These clonotypes, the leaders elsewhere, also led the CD3+CD56-NKG2C+ fraction in a few donors. Over 5 donors had dominant NKG2C+ clonotypes that comprised about 1.0-7.5% of their CD8+ T cells.

CDR3 length equals 15 residues. Germline CDR1 is LNHDA and CDR2 is SQIVND (reference sequence). TCRdb re-called the 5' RACE reads and shows each CDR3 protein once, DNA omitted. The table lists roughly 3,100 distinct CDR3 sequences. Note on this clonotype: Its matching antigen is unknown.

The chain couples TRBV19 to TRBJ2-2; TCRdb names TRBD1, which stays unverified in the absence of DNA. The source material was blood T cells: a sorted CD56 or NKG2C T cell subset, CD4+ or CD8+ T cells, or bulk PBMC T cells (not recorded which). The receptor was derived from a woman aged 18-29 years in good health. CDR3 sequence: CASSMGDRVTGELFF.